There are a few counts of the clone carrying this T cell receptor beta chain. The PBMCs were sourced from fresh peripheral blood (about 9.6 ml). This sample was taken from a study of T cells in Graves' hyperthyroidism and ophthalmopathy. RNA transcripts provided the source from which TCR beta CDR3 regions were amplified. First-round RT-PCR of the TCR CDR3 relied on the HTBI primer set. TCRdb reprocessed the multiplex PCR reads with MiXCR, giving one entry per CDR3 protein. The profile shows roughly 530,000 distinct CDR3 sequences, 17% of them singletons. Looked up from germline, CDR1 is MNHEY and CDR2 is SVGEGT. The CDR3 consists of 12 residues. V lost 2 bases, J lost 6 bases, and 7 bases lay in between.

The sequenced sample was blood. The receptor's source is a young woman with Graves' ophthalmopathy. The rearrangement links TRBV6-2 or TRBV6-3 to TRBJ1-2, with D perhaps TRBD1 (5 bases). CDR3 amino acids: CASSYEGHGYTF. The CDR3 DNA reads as TGTGCCAGCAGTTACGAGGGGCATGGCTACACCTTC.